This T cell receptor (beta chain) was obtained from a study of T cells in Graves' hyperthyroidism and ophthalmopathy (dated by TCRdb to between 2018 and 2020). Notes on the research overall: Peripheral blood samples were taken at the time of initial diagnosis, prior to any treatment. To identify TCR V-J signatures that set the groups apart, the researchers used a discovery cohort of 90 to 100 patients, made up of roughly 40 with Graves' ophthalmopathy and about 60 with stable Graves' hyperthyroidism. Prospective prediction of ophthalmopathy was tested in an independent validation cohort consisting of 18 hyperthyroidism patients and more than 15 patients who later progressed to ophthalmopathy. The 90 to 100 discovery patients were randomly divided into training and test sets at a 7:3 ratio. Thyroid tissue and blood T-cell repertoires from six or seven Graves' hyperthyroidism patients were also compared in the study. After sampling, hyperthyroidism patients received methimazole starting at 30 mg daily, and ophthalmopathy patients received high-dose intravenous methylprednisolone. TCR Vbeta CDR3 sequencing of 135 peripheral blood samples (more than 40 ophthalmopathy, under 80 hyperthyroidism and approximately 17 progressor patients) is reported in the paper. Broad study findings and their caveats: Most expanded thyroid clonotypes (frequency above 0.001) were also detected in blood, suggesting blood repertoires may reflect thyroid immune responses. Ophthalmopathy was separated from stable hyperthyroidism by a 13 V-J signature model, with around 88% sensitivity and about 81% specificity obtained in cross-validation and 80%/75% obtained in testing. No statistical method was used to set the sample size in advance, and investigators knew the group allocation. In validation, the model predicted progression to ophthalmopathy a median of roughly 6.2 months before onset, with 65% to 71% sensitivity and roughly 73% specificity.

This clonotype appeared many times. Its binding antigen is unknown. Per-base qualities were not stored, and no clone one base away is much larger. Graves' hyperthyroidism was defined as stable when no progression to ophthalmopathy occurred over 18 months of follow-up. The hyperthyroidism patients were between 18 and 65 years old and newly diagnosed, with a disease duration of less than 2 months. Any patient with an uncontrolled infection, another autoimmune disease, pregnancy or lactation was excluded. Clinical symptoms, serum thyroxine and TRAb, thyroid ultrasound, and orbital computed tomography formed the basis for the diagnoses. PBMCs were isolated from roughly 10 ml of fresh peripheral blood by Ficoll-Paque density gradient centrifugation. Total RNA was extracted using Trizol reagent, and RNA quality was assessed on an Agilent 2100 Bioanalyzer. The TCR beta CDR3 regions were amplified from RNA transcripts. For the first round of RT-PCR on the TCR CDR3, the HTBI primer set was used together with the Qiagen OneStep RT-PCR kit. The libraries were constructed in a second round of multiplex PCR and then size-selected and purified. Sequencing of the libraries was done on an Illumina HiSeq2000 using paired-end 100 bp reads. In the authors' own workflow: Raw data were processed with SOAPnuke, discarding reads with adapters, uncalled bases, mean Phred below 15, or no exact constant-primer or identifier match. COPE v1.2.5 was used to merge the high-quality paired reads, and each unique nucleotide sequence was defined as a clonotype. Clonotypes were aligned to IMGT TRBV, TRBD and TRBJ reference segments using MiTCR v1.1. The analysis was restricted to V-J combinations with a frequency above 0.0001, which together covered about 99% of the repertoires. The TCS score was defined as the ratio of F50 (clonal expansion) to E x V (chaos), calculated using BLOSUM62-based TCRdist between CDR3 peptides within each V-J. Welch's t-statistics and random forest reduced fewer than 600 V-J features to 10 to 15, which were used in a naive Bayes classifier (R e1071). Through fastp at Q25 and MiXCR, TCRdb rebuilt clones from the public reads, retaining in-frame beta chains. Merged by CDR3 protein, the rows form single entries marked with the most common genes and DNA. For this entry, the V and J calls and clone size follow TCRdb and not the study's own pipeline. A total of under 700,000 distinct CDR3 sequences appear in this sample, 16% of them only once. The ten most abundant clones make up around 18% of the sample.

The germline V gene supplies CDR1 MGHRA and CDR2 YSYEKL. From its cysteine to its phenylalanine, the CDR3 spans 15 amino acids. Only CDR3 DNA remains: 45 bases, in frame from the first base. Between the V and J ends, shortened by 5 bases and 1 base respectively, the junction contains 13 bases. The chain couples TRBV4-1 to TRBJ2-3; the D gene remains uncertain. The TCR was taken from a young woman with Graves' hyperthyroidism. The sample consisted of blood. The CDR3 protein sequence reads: CASSSSLPRTDTQYF. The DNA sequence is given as TGCGCCAGCAGCAGTTCACTGCCGCGCACAGATACGCAGTATTTT.